This TCR beta chain was sequenced in a study of cytomegalovirus exposure and HLA in healthy donors. The V segment lost 2 bases and the J segment 4 bases; nucleotides outside the gene matches: 5. This CDR3 contains 14 residues. Germline-derived CDR1 and CDR2 are SGDLS and YYNGEE. The primer mix had 60 Vbeta and 13 Jbeta primers. Libraries were prepared by immunoSEQ multiplex PCR; TCRdb keeps only in-frame clonotypes and omits some of them. The table has 160,000 or so clones, around 79% seen once; the top ten hold 0.5% to 0.55%. This TCR was recovered from a woman between 50 and 59 years old in good health and CMV-seronegative. The chain couples TRBV9 to TRBJ1-1; TRBD1 matches 7 bases. What was sequenced was PBMCs. CDR3 sequence reads: CASSVGPGGTEAFF. CDR3 coding DNA: TGTGCCAGCAGCGTTGGGCCAGGGGGCACTGAAGCTTTCTTT.